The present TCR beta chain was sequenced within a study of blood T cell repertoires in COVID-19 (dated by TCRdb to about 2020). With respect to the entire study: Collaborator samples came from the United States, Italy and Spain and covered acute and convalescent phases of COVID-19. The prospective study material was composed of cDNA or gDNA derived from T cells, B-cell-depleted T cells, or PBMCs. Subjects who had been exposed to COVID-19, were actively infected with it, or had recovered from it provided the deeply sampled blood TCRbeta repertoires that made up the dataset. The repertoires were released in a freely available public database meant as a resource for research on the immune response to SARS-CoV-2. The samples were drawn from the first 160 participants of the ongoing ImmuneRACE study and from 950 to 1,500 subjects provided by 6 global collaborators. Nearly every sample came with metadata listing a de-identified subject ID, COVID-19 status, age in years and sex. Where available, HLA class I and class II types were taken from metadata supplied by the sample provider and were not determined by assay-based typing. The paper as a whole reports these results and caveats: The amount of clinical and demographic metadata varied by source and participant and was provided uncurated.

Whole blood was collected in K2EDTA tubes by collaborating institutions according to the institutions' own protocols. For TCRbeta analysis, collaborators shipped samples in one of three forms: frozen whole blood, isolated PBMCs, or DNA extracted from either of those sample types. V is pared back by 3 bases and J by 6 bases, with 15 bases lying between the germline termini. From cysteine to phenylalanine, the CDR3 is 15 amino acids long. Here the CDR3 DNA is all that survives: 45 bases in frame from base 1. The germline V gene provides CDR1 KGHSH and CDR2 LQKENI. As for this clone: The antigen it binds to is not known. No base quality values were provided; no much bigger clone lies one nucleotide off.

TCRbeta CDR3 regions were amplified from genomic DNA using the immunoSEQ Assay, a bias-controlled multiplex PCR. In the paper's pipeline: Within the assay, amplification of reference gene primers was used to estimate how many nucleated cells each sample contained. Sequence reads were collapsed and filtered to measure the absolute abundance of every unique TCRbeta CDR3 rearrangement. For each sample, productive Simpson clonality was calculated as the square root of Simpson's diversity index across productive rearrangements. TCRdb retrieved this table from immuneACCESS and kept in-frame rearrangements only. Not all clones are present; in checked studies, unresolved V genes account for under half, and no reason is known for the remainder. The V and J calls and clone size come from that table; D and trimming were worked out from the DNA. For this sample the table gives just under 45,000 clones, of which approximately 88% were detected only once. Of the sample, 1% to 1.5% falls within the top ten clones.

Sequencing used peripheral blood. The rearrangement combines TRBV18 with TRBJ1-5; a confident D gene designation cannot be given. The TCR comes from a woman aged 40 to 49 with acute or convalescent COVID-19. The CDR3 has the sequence CASSPDGKTGQPQHF. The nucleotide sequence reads TGTGCCAGCTCACCGGATGGTAAAACGGGTCAGCCCCAGCATTTT.